Following are 11 T cell receptor beta chains from one sample sequenced in a study of sequential checkpoint blockade in melanoma. Some clones are missing from TCRdb's copy, which holds only in-frame ones; the method was immunoSEQ multiplex PCR. Here the sample spans about 18,000 clones, roughly 73% being singletons. Indicated treatment: randomized to nivolumab then ipilimumab (arm A) or the reverse (arm B). Material: tumor tissue (inferred from file names), obtained from a patient given nivolumab and ipilimumab in sequence. These receptors were collected from a human donor with melanoma.

The chain uses TRBV11-3 and TRBJ2-3; 8 nucleotides line up with TRBD2. Trimming at V came to 3 bases and at J to 2 bases, leaving 4 bases not matched to a gene. Germline V lookup: CDR1 SGHNT, CDR2 YENEEA. This CDR3 is built from 15 residues. CDR3 in amino acids: CASSLLAGPTDTQYF. The CDR3 nucleotides read TGTGCCAGCAGCTTGTTAGCGGGGCCCACAGATACGCAGTATTTT.

V gene TRBV14 combines with J gene TRBJ2-3; TRBD2 is a possible D gene (7 bases). Germline loops: CDR1 SGHDN, CDR2 FVKESK. V lost 1 base to trimming and J lost 6 bases, with 17 bases between them. The CDR3 length is 16 residues. CDR3 sequence: CASSQVAGAFADTQYF. CDR3 nucleotide sequence: TGTGCCAGCAGCCAAGTTGCGGGGGCCTTCGCGGATACGCAGTATTTT.

This rearrangement joins TRBV6-7 to TRBJ2-1, with a tentative D call TRBD2 (6 bases). TRBV6-7 is noted as an ORF with a role that remains uncertain. The CDR3 is 14 amino acids. The V end was cut by 5 bases, the J end by 4 bases, with 12 bases between. For the CDR3, the DNA is TGTGCCAGCAGTCTCCTAGCGCGATACAATGAGCAGTTCTTC. This sequence encodes CASSLLARYNEQFF.

The chain carries TRBV14 and TRBJ1-2; D ambiguous. Germline V gene lookup returns CDR1 SGHDN and CDR2 FVKESK. The V and J ends lost 3 bases and 1 base respectively, with 3 bases between them. The CDR3 is 12 residues long. Here the CDR3 reads CASSQGNYGYTF. The DNA of the CDR3 is TGTGCCAGCAGCCAGGGTAACTATGGCTACACCTTC.

This chain uses TRBV19 with TRBJ1-5; 12 nucleotides align to TRBD1. The CDR3 is 16 residues long. Germline loops: CDR1 LNHDA, CDR2 SQIVND (reference sequence). The V and J ends lost 6 bases and 2 bases, in that order; junction bases with no gene match: 5. CDR3 DNA: TGTGCCAGTAGCGGGACAGGGGGCGTGGGCAATCAGCCCCAGCATTTT. This sequence encodes CASSGTGGVGNQPQHF.

The rearrangement links TRBV9 to TRBJ1-1; D is uncertain. Germline values: CDR1 SGDLS, CDR2 YYNGEE. Trimming pared 0 bases from V and 5 bases from J, leaving 11 bases between. The length of the CDR3 is 14 residues. CDR3 in DNA: TGTGCCAGCAGCGTAGGCCCGCTAAGAACTGAAGCTTTCTTT. Its translation: CASSVGPLRTEAFF.

This chain links TRBV9 with TRBJ1-3; no reliable D call. CDR1 is SGDLS and CDR2 is YYNGEE in the germline V gene. Trimming cost V 0 bases and J 4 bases, with 8 bases left between them. The CDR3 extends over 14 amino acids. The CDR3 protein is CASSVGAGGNTIYF. The CDR3 DNA sequence: TGTGCCAGCAGCGTAGGCGCGGGAGGAAACACCATATATTTT.

The rearrangement uses TRBV9 and TRBJ2-3, with TRBD2 as a possible D gene (6 bases). This CDR3 contains 13 residues. The V and J ends lost 1 base and 4 bases respectively, with 7 bases between them. Germline-derived CDR1 and CDR2 are SGDLS and YYNGEE. The CDR3 spells CASSVTGADTQYF. The CDR3 DNA reads as TGTGCCAGCAGCGTAACGGGGGCAGATACGCAGTATTTT.

This clone was observed a few times. The J gene is TRBJ1-2, the V gene TRBV14; TRBD1 is a possible D gene (5 bases). V was cut by 0 bases and J by 6 bases, with 5 bases left in between. Per germline, CDR1 SGHDN and CDR2 FVKESK. The CDR3 has 12 residues. For the CDR3, the DNA is TGTGCCAGCAGCCAAGAAGGGGATGGCTACACCTTC. Residues: CASSQEGDGYTF.

V is TRBV12-1 and J is TRBJ2-5; the table's TRBD1 call for D was not verified on the DNA. TRBV12-1 is tagged as a pseudogene. The length of the CDR3 is 16 residues. CDR3 sequence reads: CASRIPRTGDQETQYF. CDR3 DNA: TGTGCCAGCAGGATACCACGGACAGGAGACCAAGAGACCCAGTACTTC.

This clone was observed a handful of times. V is TRBV6-4 and J is TRBJ2-1, with D possibly matching TRBD2 (5 bases). In germline, CDR1 is MRHNA, CDR2 SNTAGT. CDR3 length: 14 amino acids. The V end was cut by 3 bases, the J end by 10 bases, with 16 bases between. CDR3 in DNA: TGTGCCAGCAGTGAAGAGGCTGGAGGTAAGGAGCAGTTCTTC. This sequence encodes CASSEEAGGKEQFF.